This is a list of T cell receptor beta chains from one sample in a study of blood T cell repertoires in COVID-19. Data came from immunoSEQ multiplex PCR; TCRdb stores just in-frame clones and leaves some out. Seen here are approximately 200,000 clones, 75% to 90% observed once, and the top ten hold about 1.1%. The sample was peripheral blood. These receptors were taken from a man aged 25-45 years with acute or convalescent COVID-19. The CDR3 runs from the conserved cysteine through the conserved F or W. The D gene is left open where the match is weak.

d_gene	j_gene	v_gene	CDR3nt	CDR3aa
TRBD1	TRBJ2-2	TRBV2	TGTGCCAGCAGTGACGAGGGACAGGGTTGGACCGGGGAGCTGTTTTTT	CASSDEGQGWTGELFF
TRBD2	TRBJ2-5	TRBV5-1	TGCGCCAGCAGTACTAGCGGGAGGTATCAAGAGACCCAGTACTTC	CASSTSGRYQETQYF
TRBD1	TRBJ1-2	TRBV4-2	TGTGCCAGCAGCCGAGACAGGGGGAACTATGGCTACACCTTC	CASSRDRGNYGYTF
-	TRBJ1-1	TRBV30	TGTGCCTGGAGGATGGAGGTCGAAGCTTTCTTT	CAWRMEVEAFF
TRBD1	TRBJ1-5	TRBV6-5	TGTGCCAGCAGTTTTACGGGACAGAGCAATCAGCCCCAGCATTTT	CASSFTGQSNQPQHF
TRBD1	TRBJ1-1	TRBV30	TGTGCCTGGAGCGCCAGACAGGGTACTGAAGCTTTCTTT	CAWSARQGTEAFF
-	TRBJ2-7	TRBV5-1	TGCGCCAGCAGCCCCTTGGCTGTTAACTACGAGCAGTACTTC	CASSPLAVNYEQYF
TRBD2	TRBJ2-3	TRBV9	TGTGCCAGCAGCGTAGGGATAGCGGGGGGGCGGCCAGATACGCAGTATTTT	CASSVGIAGGRPDTQYF
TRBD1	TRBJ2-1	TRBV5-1	TGCGCCAGCAGCTCGGGGACAGGGAAATGGAATGAGCAGTTCTTC	CASSSGTGKWNEQFF
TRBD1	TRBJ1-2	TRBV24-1	TGTGCCACCAGTGATTGGGACAGCTCCTATGGCTACACCTTC	CATSDWDSSYGYTF
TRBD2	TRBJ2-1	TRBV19	TGTGCCAGCGATATAGGAGCGGGGCGTGGGGAGCAGTTCTTC	CASDIGAGRGEQFF
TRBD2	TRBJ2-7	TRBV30	TGTGCCTGGAGTGCCGGGACTAGCGGACCCTACGAGCAGTACTTC	CAWSAGTSGPYEQYF
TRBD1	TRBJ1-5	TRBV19	TGTGCCAGTAGTCCACAGGGGAATCAGCCCCAGCATTTT	CASSPQGNQPQHF
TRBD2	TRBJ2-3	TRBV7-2	TGTGCCAGCAGCTTAGCCGGGACTAGCGGGAGTGCAGATACGCAGTATTTT	CASSLAGTSGSADTQYF
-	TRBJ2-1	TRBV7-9	TGTGCCAGCAGCTTTCCCGCTGGCCAGGTTGTTGAGCAGTTCTTC	CASSFPAGQVVEQFF
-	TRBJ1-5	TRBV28	TGTGCCAGCACCCTGTTTAGCAATCAGCCCCAGCATTTT	CASTLFSNQPQHF
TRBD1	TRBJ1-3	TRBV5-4	TGTGCCAGCAGCCAACGGACAGGAAGCTCTGGAAACACCATATATTTT	CASSQRTGSSGNTIYF
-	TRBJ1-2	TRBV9	TGTGCCAGCAGCGAAACAGGGTCGAATGGCTACACCTTC	CASSETGSNGYTF
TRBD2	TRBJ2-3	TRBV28	TGTGCCAGCAGTTTATCTGGGGCGGGAGCCACAGATACGCAGTATTTT	CASSLSGAGATDTQYF
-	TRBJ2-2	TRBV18	TGTGCCAGCTCACCACTGGACAGAAAGAACACCGGGGAGCTGTTTTTT	CASSPLDRKNTGELFF
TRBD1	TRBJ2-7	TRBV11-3	TGTGCCAGCAGCGCCGGACAGGGGAGCTCCTACGAGCAGTACTTC	CASSAGQGSSYEQYF
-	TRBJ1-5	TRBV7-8	TGTGCCAGCAGCTTAGCACGAGGGTTTAGCAATCAGCCCCAGCATTTT	CASSLARGFSNQPQHF
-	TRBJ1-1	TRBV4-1	TGCGCCAGCAGCCAACCGATCGGGGGAAGAAACACTGAAGCTTTCTTT	CASSQPIGGRNTEAFF
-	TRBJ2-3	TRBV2	TGTGCCAGCGGGGGAGGGACACCGCAGTATTTT	CASGGGTPQYF